Below are 19 T cell receptor beta chains sequenced from a single sample in a study of blood T cell repertoires in COVID-19. Sequencing used immunoSEQ multiplex PCR; TCRdb keeps in-frame clones, though not all of them. In the table there are 200,000 to 250,000 clones, around nine tenths of which are singletons. Source material: peripheral blood. The receptors derive from a woman in her forties who had recovered from COVID-19.

The V call is TRBV21-1, the J call TRBJ2-1; the D call in the table, TRBD2, was not verified against the DNA. TRBV21-1 is an annotated pseudogene. The CDR3 is 13 amino acids. CDR3 sequence reads: CATLWAGEKEQFF. The CDR3 DNA is TGTGCCACCCTCTGGGCGGGAGAGAAGGAGCAGTTCTTC.

The rearrangement links TRBV4-3 to TRBJ1-4; TRBD1 might be the D (5 bases). V was trimmed by 0 bases and J by 4 bases, leaving 18 bases between them. CDR1 is LGHNA and CDR2 is YSLEER in the germline V gene. The CDR3 runs to 18 residues. DNA of the CDR3: TGCGCCAGCAGCCAAGAGCACAGGCCCTCATCGCGTAATGAAAAACTGTTTTTT. Translated: CASSQEHRPSSRNEKLFF.

The chain recombines TRBV28 with TRBJ1-4; D is possibly TRBD1 (6 bases). This CDR3 region has 13 residues. Trimming cost V 10 bases and J 4 bases, with 13 bases left between them. The V gene's germline CDR1 is MDHEN and CDR2 SYDVKM. CDR3 protein: CATRRDINEKLFF. In DNA, the CDR3 is TGTGCCACCCGCAGGGACATTAATGAAAAACTGTTTTTT. Together with reference TRBV28 and TRBJ1-4, the CDR3 gives the full variable domain: DVKVTQSSRYLVKRTGEKVFLECVQDMDHENMFWYRQDPGLGLRLIYFSYDVKMKEKGDIPEGYSVSREKKERFSLILESASTNQTSMYLCATRRDINEKLFFGSGTQLSVL.

The gene calls are TRBV25-1 and TRBJ2-5; TRBD1 matches 7 bases. The CDR3 extends over 16 amino acids. V was pared by 3 bases and J by 6 bases, with 13 bases of the junction left unmatched. Germline CDR1 and CDR2: MGHDK and SYGVNS. The CDR3: CASSDTPGQIPKTQYF. In DNA, the CDR3 is TGTGCCAGCAGTGATACGCCGGGACAGATCCCGAAGACCCAGTACTTC.

For this clone: Other DNA sequences in this sample translate to the same CDR3. The V gene is TRBV30, the J gene TRBJ2-7; 8 bases line up with TRBD1. With 2 bases clipped from V and 2 bases from J, the junction kept 5 bases outside the gene matches. Germline CDR1 GTSNPN, CDR2 SVGIG (reference sequence). The CDR3 extends over 14 amino acids. The CDR3 is CAWSRDRGTYEQYF. The CDR3 DNA is TGTGCCTGGAGTCGCGACAGGGGAACCTACGAGCAGTACTTC. Based on the CDR3 plus reference TRBV30 and TRBJ2-7, the full variable domain is SQTIHQWPATLVQPVGSPLSLECTVEGTSNPNLYWYRQAAGRGLQLLFYSVGIGQISSEVPQNLSASRPQDRQFILSSKKLLLSDSGFYLCAWSRDRGTYEQYFGPGTRLTVT.

The chain uses TRBV11-3 and TRBJ2-7, with D tentatively TRBD2 (5 bases). The germline CDR1 and CDR2 sequences are SGHNT and YENEEA. CDR3 length: 12 amino acids. Trimming removed 5 bases at V and 4 bases at J, with 9 bases between. As DNA, the CDR3 is TGTGCCAGCAGCCGTGCGGGTTACGAGCAGTACTTC. Protein sequence: CASSRAGYEQYF. Full variable domain (outside the CDR3, taken from reference TRBV11-3 and TRBJ2-7): EAGVVQSPRYKIIEKKQPVAFWCNPISGHNTLYWYLQNLGQGPELLIRYENEEAVDDSQLPKDRFSAERLKGVDSTLKIQPAELGDSAVYLCASSRAGYEQYFGPGTRLTVT.

The sample holds one count of this clone. The chain links TRBV19 to TRBJ1-4; the D gene is possibly TRBD1 (6 bases). CDR1 LNHDA and CDR2 SQIVND come from the germline V gene (reference sequence). Trimming took off 3 bases at V and 4 bases at J, with 15 bases between the two ends. The CDR3 runs 16 residues. The CDR3 loop reads CASSMPAQGGNEKLFF. CDR3 DNA sequence: TGTGCCAGTAGTATGCCCGCACAGGGTGGTAATGAAAAACTGTTTTTT.

The genes are TRBV7-2 and TRBJ2-5; 9 bases fit TRBD2. V lost 0 bases, J lost 4 bases, and 12 bases stayed unmatched. CDR3 length equals 18 residues. Germline loops: CDR1 SGHTA, CDR2 FQGNSA. As DNA, the CDR3 is TGTGCCAGCAGCTTAGCGGGGGCTAGCGGGGATTTGCGAGAGACCCAGTACTTC. Encoded protein: CASSLAGASGDLRETQYF. Filled out from reference TRBV7-2 and TRBJ2-5, the complete variable domain reads GAGVSQSPSNKVTEKGKDVELRCDPISGHTALYWYRQSLGQGLEFLIYFQGNSAPDKSGLPSDRFSAERTGGSVSTLTIQRTQQEDSAVYLCASSLAGASGDLRETQYFGPGTRLLVL.

The chain uses TRBV11-2 and TRBJ2-7, with no clear D. CDR1 and CDR2 from the germline V gene are SGHAT and FQNNGV. The CDR3 consists of 11 residues. V lost 1 base to trimming and J lost 4 bases, with 2 bases between them. CDR3 nucleotide sequence: TGTGCCAGCAGCTTAGCGTACGAGCAGTACTTC. Amino acid sequence: CASSLAYEQYF.

This chain links TRBV7-2 with TRBJ1-2, with D uncertain. V shed 1 base and J shed 5 bases, with 11 bases lying between them. Germline CDR1 SGHTA, CDR2 FQGNSA. This CDR3 comprises 14 residues. CDR3 coding DNA: TGTGCCAGCAGCTTAGGCAGCTCGGGGTATGGCTACACCTTC. Translating gives CASSLGSSGYGYTF.

V gene TRBV4-2 combines with J gene TRBJ2-2; 11 positions agree with TRBD2. This CDR3 has 17 amino acids. V shed 0 bases, J shed 4 bases, and the junction held 4 bases outside the gene matches. CDR1 LGHNA and CDR2 YNFKEQ come from the germline V gene. The CDR3 loop is CASSQDMTSGVTGELFF. In nucleotides, the CDR3 is TGTGCCAGCAGCCAAGATATGACTAGCGGGGTCACCGGGGAGCTGTTTTTT.

This chain links TRBV27 with TRBJ1-5; TRBD1 is a possible D gene (6 bases). From germline, CDR1 is MNHEY and CDR2 SMNVEV (reference sequence). Trimming removed 5 bases from V and 5 bases from J, with 25 bases in between. The length of the CDR3 is 18 residues. The CDR3 sequence is CASSLNGDRKGPHQPQHF. In DNA, the CDR3 is TGTGCCAGCAGTCTGAACGGCGACAGGAAGGGACCTCATCAGCCCCAGCATTTT.

This rearrangement joins TRBV6-5 to TRBJ2-7, with TRBD1 matching 8 bases. V was clipped by 6 bases and J by 2 bases; unmatched bases: 9. The CDR3 covers 15 residues. The germline V gene has CDR1 MNHEY and CDR2 SVGAGI. The CDR3 here is CASSGSGTGTYEQYF. CDR3 nucleotides: TGTGCCAGCAGCGGATCCGGGACAGGAACCTACGAGCAGTACTTC.

The gene calls are TRBV19 and TRBJ1-6; the match to TRBD1 covers 9 bases. The germline V gene encodes CDR1 LNHDA and CDR2 SQIVND (reference sequence). The CDR3 runs to 15 residues. The V and J ends lost 4 bases and 8 bases, in that order; junction bases with no gene match: 6. CDR3 in DNA: TGTGCCAGTAGTACCCCGGGACAGGGATATTCACCCCTCCACTTT. Amino acids: CASSTPGQGYSPLHF.

The chain uses TRBV5-5 and TRBJ2-1, with unresolved D. Germline V gene data show CDR1 as SGHKS and CDR2 as YYEKEE (reference sequence). The V end lost 0 bases, the J end lost 3 bases, and 10 bases lay between the germline ends. CDR3 length: 15 amino acids. In DNA form, the CDR3 reads TGTGCCAGCAGCTTGGCCAATCTATACTACAATGAGCAGTTCTTC. Encoded protein: CASSLANLYYNEQFF.

The chain employs TRBV4-1 and TRBJ1-4; D remains ambiguous. The germline V gene has CDR1 MGHRA and CDR2 YSYEKL. This CDR3 contains 15 residues. V lost 0 bases and J lost 5, with 10 bases in between. The CDR3, as DNA: TGCGCCAGCAGCCAAGATCATCCCGGGAATGAAAAACTGTTTTTT. Translating it yields CASSQDHPGNEKLFF.

The chain has TRBV7-2 and TRBJ2-7; 8 bases align to TRBD1. V shed 5 bases, J shed 3 bases, and the junction held 9 bases outside the gene matches. The CDR3 contains 15 residues. CDR1 is SGHTA and CDR2 is FQGNSA in the germline V gene. The CDR3 DNA sequence: TGTGCCAGCAGCCCCGACAGGGGTAAATACTACGAGCAGTACTTC. Its translation: CASSPDRGKYYEQYF.

The rearrangement links TRBV7-8 to TRBJ1-2; D gene uncertain. Germline values: CDR1 SGHVS, CDR2 FQNEAQ. CDR3 length equals 15 residues. V gave up 4 bases and J gave up 5 bases, with 17 bases separating them. CDR3 coding DNA: TGTGCCAGCAGCTCTGGGCCGTCACCGAGATATGGCTACACCTTC. It codes for CASSSGPSPRYGYTF. Complete variable domain (other parts from reference TRBV7-8 and TRBJ1-2): GAGVSQSPRYKVAKRGQDVALRCDPISGHVSLFWYQQALGQGPEFLTYFQNEAQLDKSGLPSDRFFAERPEGSVSTLKIQRTQQEDSAVYLCASSSGPSPRYGYTFGSGTRLTVV.

This chain uses TRBV6-5 with TRBJ1-3, with 7 bases fitting TRBD1. The junction had 9 bases not matched to a gene; V was cut back by 10 bases and J by 0 bases. The V gene's germline CDR1 is MNHEY and CDR2 SVGAGI. The CDR3 has 15 amino acids. The CDR3 here is CATGQASISGNTIYF. CDR3 DNA sequence: TGTGCCACTGGACAGGCTTCCATCTCTGGAAACACCATATATTTT.